This T cell receptor beta chain comes out of a study of blood T cell repertoires in COVID-19. The overall study: From the United States, Italy and Spain came samples of acute and convalescent COVID-19. In each case, the material was cDNA or gDNA derived from T cells, B-cell-depleted T cells, or PBMCs.

Per the authors' pipeline: Scientists estimated how many nucleated cells there were by amplifying reference gene primers. Assay: immunoSEQ multiplex PCR; the TCRdb copy retains only in-frame clones and omits some. The V and J calls and clone size were taken over from that table, and D and trimming were inferred from the DNA. The sample gives 75,000 to 95,000 clones, approximately 90% of which show up once; less than 2% is in the top ten. CDR1 KGHSH and CDR2 LQKENI come from the germline V gene. The CDR3 has 16 residues. V lost 1 base and J lost 0, with 12 bases in between. Sample: peripheral blood. The chain joins TRBV18 to TRBJ1-2; D ambiguous. This receptor was obtained from a man aged 55 to 70 with acute or convalescent COVID-19. The chain's CDR3 is CASSPRFEPSNYGYTF. CDR3 in DNA: TGTGCCAGCTCACCACGGTTCGAGCCGTCTAACTATGGCTACACCTTC.